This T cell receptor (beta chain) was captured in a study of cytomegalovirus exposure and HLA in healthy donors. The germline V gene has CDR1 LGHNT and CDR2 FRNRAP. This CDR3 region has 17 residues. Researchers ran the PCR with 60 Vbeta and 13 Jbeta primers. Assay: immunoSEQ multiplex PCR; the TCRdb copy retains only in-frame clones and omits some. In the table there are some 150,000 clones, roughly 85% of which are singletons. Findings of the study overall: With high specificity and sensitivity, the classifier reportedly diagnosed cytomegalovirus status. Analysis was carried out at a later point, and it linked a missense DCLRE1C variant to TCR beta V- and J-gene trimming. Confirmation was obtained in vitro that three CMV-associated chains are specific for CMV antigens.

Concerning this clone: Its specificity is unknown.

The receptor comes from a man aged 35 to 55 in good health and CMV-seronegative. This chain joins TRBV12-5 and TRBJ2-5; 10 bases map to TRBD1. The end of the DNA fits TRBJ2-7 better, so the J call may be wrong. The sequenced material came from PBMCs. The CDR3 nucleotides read TGTGCTAGTGGTTTGGTCCTGGACAGGGGGACCTCCTACGAGCAGTACTTC. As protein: CASGLVLDRGTSYEQYF.